These 23 T cell receptor beta chains came from one sample sequenced in a study of T cells in localized non-small cell lung cancer. Sequencing used immunoSEQ multiplex PCR; TCRdb keeps in-frame clones, though not all of them. The sample shows 28,000 or so clones, more than 85% of them seen only once. The starting material was peripheral blood, obtained before any cancer treatment. Receptors were obtained from a female donor older than 55 with stage II squamous cell lung carcinoma.

The J gene is TRBJ1-6, the V gene TRBV18; no definite D call. V lost 3 bases to trimming and J lost 10 bases, with 10 bases between them. The CDR3 loop spans 13 amino acids. CDR1 KGHSH and CDR2 LQKENI come from the germline V gene. The CDR3 spells CASSPKIESPLHF. The CDR3 bases are TGTGCCAGCTCACCGAAAATCGAGTCACCCCTCCACTTT.

This chain connects TRBV13 to TRBJ2-3; the match to TRBD2 covers 9 bases. With 4 bases clipped from V and 2 bases from J, the junction kept 4 bases outside the gene matches. Germline V CDR1 and CDR2: PRHDT, FYEKMQ (reference sequence). CDR3 length: 15 residues. The CDR3 bases are TGTGCCAGCAGCTCCAAGCGGGGGGACACAGATACGCAGTATTTT. Its protein is CASSSKRGDTDTQYF.

The chain carries TRBV9 and TRBJ2-1, with 9 bases identical to TRBD2. The CDR3 sequence is 15 residues long. The ends lost 2 bases at V and 9 bases at J; junction bases unmatched: 9. Germline V lookup: CDR1 SGDLS, CDR2 YYNGEE. DNA of the CDR3: TGTGCCAGCAGCGTGGCGTCTAGCGGGGAAGGTGAGCAGTTCTTC. Translation gives CASSVASSGEGEQFF. Full variable domain (remainder filled in from reference TRBV9 and TRBJ2-1): DSGVTQTPKHLITATGQRVTLRCSPRSGDLSVYWYQQSLDQGLQFLIQYYNGEERAKGNILERFSAQQFPDLHSELNLSSLELGDSALYFCASSVASSGEGEQFFGPGTRLTVL.

This chain uses TRBV6-5 with TRBJ2-1; tentative D call: TRBD2 (5 bases). Germline V gene lookup returns CDR1 MNHEY and CDR2 SVGAGI. Between the trimmed V and J ends, which lost 5 bases and 0 bases, there was a span of 11 bases. The CDR3 length is 15 residues. The CDR3 loop reads CASSPDYSSYNEQFF. For the CDR3, the DNA is TGTGCCAGCAGTCCCGACTATTCCTCCTACAATGAGCAGTTCTTC.

The rearrangement links TRBV5-1 to TRBJ1-2; D perhaps matches TRBD1 (5 bases). V was trimmed by 5 bases and J by 2 bases, leaving 10 bases between them. The CDR3 spans 13 residues. Germline CDR1 and CDR2: SGHRS and YFSETQ. CDR3 coding DNA: TGCGCCAGCAGGACAGTTCAAAACTATGGCTACACCTTC. This encodes CASRTVQNYGYTF.

The CDR3 nucleotides are TGTGCCAGCAGCCAATCCCCGGGACTAGCGGCCTCCTACAATGAGCAGTTCTTC. It codes for CASSQSPGLAASYNEQFF. The V gene is TRBV11-3, the J gene TRBJ2-1; 11 nucleotides match TRBD2. The length of the CDR3 is 18 residues. Losses at the gene ends were 5 bases for V and 0 bases for J; bases not matched to a gene: 9. In germline, CDR1 is SGHNT, CDR2 YENEEA.

V usage is TRBV7-2 and J usage is TRBJ2-7; D unresolved. Germline V lookup: CDR1 SGHTA, CDR2 FQGNSA. V shed 1 base and J shed 1 base, with 8 bases lying between them. This CDR3 contains 14 residues. CDR3 in amino acids: CASSLDLKSYEQYF. CDR3 coding DNA: TGTGCCAGCAGCTTAGACCTGAAGTCCTACGAGCAGTACTTC. Full variable domain (outside the CDR3, taken from reference TRBV7-2 and TRBJ2-7): GAGVSQSPSNKVTEKGKDVELRCDPISGHTALYWYRQSLGQGLEFLIYFQGNSAPDKSGLPSDRFSAERTGGSVSTLTIQRTQQEDSAVYLCASSLDLKSYEQYFGPGTRLTVT.

The chain has TRBV30 and TRBJ2-7; D is ambiguous. V was clipped by 2 bases and J by 5 bases, with 7 bases between them. This CDR3 has 11 amino acids. Germline lookup yields CDR1 GTSNPN and CDR2 SVGIG (reference sequence). The CDR3 DNA reads TGTGCCTGGAGTACCTATAACGAGCAGTACTTC. Translating gives CAWSTYNEQYF.

CDR3 loop: CASSETGAAEAFF. CDR3 coding DNA: TGTGCCAGCAGTGAGACAGGGGCGGCTGAAGCTTTCTTT. The chain carries TRBV6-1 and TRBJ1-1; 8 bases line up with TRBD1. CDR1 is MNHNS, CDR2 SASEGT, per germline. This CDR3 contains 13 residues. Trimming took 3 bases from V and 6 from J; bases not matched to a gene: 3.

The chain has TRBV27 and TRBJ1-5; D unresolved. The CDR3 is made up of 16 amino acids. In germline, CDR1 is MNHEY, CDR2 SMNVEV (reference sequence). Deletions cut 5 bases from V and 3 bases from J, with 17 bases between. CDR3 protein: CASSPFKKGVNQPQHF. The CDR3 DNA reads as TGTGCCAGCAGTCCGTTTAAGAAGGGCGTCAATCAGCCCCAGCATTTT.

In nucleotides, the CDR3 is TGCGCCAGCAGCCGGGCCCCCGGGAGCTCCTACAATGAGCAGTTCTTC. Residues: CASSRAPGSSYNEQFF. The chain joins TRBV5-1 to TRBJ2-1; D is perhaps TRBD2 (6 bases). Trimming cost V 4 bases and J 0 bases, with 14 bases left between them. The CDR3 loop spans 16 amino acids. CDR1 and CDR2 (germline): SGHRS, YFSETQ.

This clone was found once. V gene TRBV7-8 combines with J gene TRBJ2-1; 8 bases align to TRBD2. V trimming: 5 bases; J trimming: 4 bases; junction bases outside the gene matches: 4. This CDR3 is built from 14 residues. CDR1 and CDR2 from the germline V gene are SGHVS and FQNEAQ. CDR3 in amino acids: CASSPIAGYNEQFF. DNA for the CDR3: TGTGCCAGCAGCCCGATAGCGGGGTACAATGAGCAGTTCTTC.

The chain recombines TRBV7-6 with TRBJ1-1; D gene unclear. This CDR3 has 16 residues. Germline V lookup: CDR1 SGHVS, CDR2 FNYEAQ. V lost 5 bases and J lost 0, with 16 bases in between. The CDR3 DNA sequence: TGTGCCAGCAGCCGAACTAGCGACAACATGAACACTGAAGCTTTCTTT. Translated, it gives CASSRTSDNMNTEAFF.

V usage is TRBV21-1 and J usage is TRBJ2-7. TRBV21-1 is assigned pseudogene status. The CDR3 loop spans 14 amino acids. Written as DNA, the CDR3 is TGTGCCAGCAGCAACGCGGGACATTACTACGAGCAGTACTTC. It translates to CASSNAGHYYEQYF.

The V and J genes are TRBV18 and TRBJ2-5; D unresolved. V lost 3 bases to trimming and J lost 5 bases, with 10 bases between them. The CDR3 has 13 amino acids. Germline V gene sequence: CDR1 KGHSH, CDR2 LQKENI. The CDR3 protein is CASSPHSGETQYF. For the CDR3, the DNA is TGTGCCAGCTCACCGCACAGTGGGGAGACCCAGTACTTC.

The V call is TRBV11-3, the J call TRBJ2-1; a weak D match, TRBD1 (6 bases). The germline V gene has CDR1 SGHNT and CDR2 YENEEA. The CDR3 covers 14 residues. V lost 1 base to trimming and J lost 9 bases, with 13 bases between them. The CDR3, as DNA: TGTGCCAGCAGCTTAGTACCAGGGGACGGTGAGCAGTTCTTC. This codes for CASSLVPGDGEQFF. The full variable domain, completed using reference TRBV11-3 and TRBJ2-1, is EAGVVQSPRYKIIEKKQPVAFWCNPISGHNTLYWYLQNLGQGPELLIRYENEEAVDDSQLPKDRFSAERLKGVDSTLKIQPAELGDSAVYLCASSLVPGDGEQFFGPGTRLTVL.

The gene calls are TRBV6-6 and TRBJ2-1, with D perhaps matching TRBD2 (7 bases). Trimming cost V 4 bases and J 4 bases, with 11 bases left between them. The CDR3 contains 14 residues. Germline CDR1 reads MNHNY; CDR2 reads SVGAGI (reference sequence). For the CDR3, the DNA is TGTGCCAGCAGTTCGGGGGGCCCTTACAATGAGCAGTTCTTC. Translated, it gives CASSSGGPYNEQFF.

V and J are TRBV18 and TRBJ1-4; possibly TRBD1 for D (6 bases). Germline-derived CDR1 and CDR2 are KGHSH and LQKENI. This CDR3 is built from 15 residues. The ends were cut back, 2 bases at V and 8 bases at J, with 15 bases in the middle. The CDR3 is CASSPRGAVNEKLFF. DNA of the CDR3: TGTGCCAGCTCACCAAGGGGGGCGGTAAACGAAAAACTGTTTTTT.

The chain employs TRBV7-2 and TRBJ2-3, with no clear D. This CDR3 spans 11 amino acids. The germline V gene encodes CDR1 SGHTA and CDR2 FQGNSA. The chain's CDR3 is CVVTNTDTQYF. The CDR3, as DNA: TGTGTGGTCACGAACACAGATACGCAGTATTTT.

The V call is TRBV5-1, the J call TRBJ2-1; D is perhaps TRBD2 (5 bases). Germline loops: CDR1 SGHRS, CDR2 YFSETQ. V dropped 6 bases and J dropped 6 bases, with 16 bases sitting between them. This CDR3 contains 14 residues. The CDR3 nucleotides are TGCGCCAGCACGGTGGGGAGCCACCCCAATGAGCAGTTCTTC. Translated: CASTVGSHPNEQFF. Based on the CDR3 plus reference TRBV5-1 and TRBJ2-1, the full variable domain is KAGVTQTPRYLIKTRGQQVTLSCSPISGHRSVSWYQQTPGQGLQFLFEYFSETQRNKGNFPGRFSGRQFSNSRSEMNVSTLELGDSALYLCASTVGSHPNEQFFGPGTRLTVL.

V usage is TRBV30 and J usage is TRBJ2-3; D may correspond to TRBD1 or TRBD2 (5 bases each). The CDR3 has 13 residues. The ends were cut back, 4 bases at V and 2 bases at J, with 10 bases in the middle. CDR1 is GTSNPN and CDR2 is SVGIG in the germline V gene (reference sequence). This chain's CDR3 is CAWNRDHTDTQYF. The CDR3 DNA sequence: TGTGCCTGGAACCGGGACCACACAGATACGCAGTATTTT.

CDR3 sequence: CASSSGTSGDTQYF. In nucleotides, the CDR3 is TGTGCCAGCAGCTCAGGGACTAGCGGAGATACGCAGTATTTT. The rearrangement joins TRBV5-6 to TRBJ2-3, with 11 nucleotides matching TRBD2. The CDR3 has 14 residues. After removal of 3 bases from V and 5 bases from J, the junction contained 2 bases not matched to a gene. Germline CDR1 reads SGHDT; CDR2 reads YYEEEE. The full variable domain, in which reference TRBV5-6 and TRBJ2-3 provide the parts outside the CDR3, is DAGVTQSPTHLIKTRGQQVTLRCSPKSGHDTVSWYQQALGQGPQFIFQYYEEEERQRGNFPDRFSGHQFPNYSSELNVNALLLGDSALYLCASSSGTSGDTQYFGPGTRLTVL.

The chain is built from TRBV7-9 and TRBJ2-3; 8 nucleotides agree with TRBD2. This CDR3 contains 16 residues. CDR1 SEHNR and CDR2 FQNEAQ come from the germline V gene (reference sequence). J gave up 5 bases and V 3 bases, and 10 bases lay outside the gene matches. CDR3 sequence: CASSFNSGGGRDTQYF. The CDR3 DNA is TGTGCCAGCAGCTTTAATAGTGGCGGGGGGAGAGATACGCAGTATTTT.